This T cell receptor (beta chain) was sequenced for a study of lymphopenia after photon versus proton radiotherapy. The CDR3 sequence is 12 residues long. The V gene's germline CDR1 is MNHEY and CDR2 SVGAGI. V lost 6 bases and J lost 0, with 2 bases in between. Study results and limitations: Larger post-nadir TCR diversity loss correlated inversely with survival in deceased patients. Post-nadir diversity loss with photons came from oligoclonal expansion, particularly CD8+ Temra cells. Under photons, naive T cells and diversity fell while effector/memory populations rose. Only patients who died were analyzed for survival; proton advantage is unproven.

Assay: immunoSEQ multiplex PCR; the TCRdb copy retains only in-frame clones and omits some. Altogether over 35,000 clones are present, 86% being singletons, with the ten largest covering about 9.3%. A single count supports this clone. What it binds is not known. This CDR3 is also generated by other DNA sequences in the sample. This specimen consisted of peripheral blood, obtained from a patient treated with proton-based radiotherapy. This rearrangement joins TRBV6-5 to TRBJ1-4; D remains ambiguous. This receptor was identified in a woman aged 70-85 years with pancreatic cancer. Some clones in this sample may be carry-over from other donors' samples. CDR3 nucleotide sequence: TGTGCCAGCAGAGCAACTAATGAAAAACTGTTTTTT. Its translation is CASRATNEKLFF.